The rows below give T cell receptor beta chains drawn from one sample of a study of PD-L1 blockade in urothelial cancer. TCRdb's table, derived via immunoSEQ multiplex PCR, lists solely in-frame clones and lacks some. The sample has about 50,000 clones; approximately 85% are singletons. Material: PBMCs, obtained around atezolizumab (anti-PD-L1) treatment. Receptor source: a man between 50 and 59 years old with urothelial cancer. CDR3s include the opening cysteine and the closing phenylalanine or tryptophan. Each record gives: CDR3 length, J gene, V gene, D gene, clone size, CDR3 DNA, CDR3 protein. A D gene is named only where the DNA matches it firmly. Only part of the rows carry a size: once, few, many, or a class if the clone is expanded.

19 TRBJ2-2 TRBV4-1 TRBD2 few TGCGCCAGCAGCCAAGGGGCTGAGCGGGGGGCCTCGAACACCGGGGAGCTGTTTTTT CASSQGAERGASNTGELFF
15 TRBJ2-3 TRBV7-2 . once TGTGCCAGCAGCTTGGGCCAGACTAACACAGATACGCAGTATTTT CASSLGQTNTDTQYF
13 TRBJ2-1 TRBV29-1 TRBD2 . TGCAGCGTTGTAGCGGGAGGGTTATATGAGCAGTTCTTC CSVVAGGLYEQFF
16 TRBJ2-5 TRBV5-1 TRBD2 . TGCGCCAGCAGCTTGTCAACTAGCGGGGGGGAAGAGACCCAGTACTTC CASSLSTSGGEETQYF
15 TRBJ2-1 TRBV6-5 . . TGTGCCAGCAGTCCCTTCTCGGGGACCTACAATGAGCAGTTCTTC CASSPFSGTYNEQFF
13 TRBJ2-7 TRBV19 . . TGTGCCAGTAGTCGAGGACAGTTCTACGAGCAGTACTTC CASSRGQFYEQYF
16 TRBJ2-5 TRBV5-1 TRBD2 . TGCGCCAGCAGCAAAAGGGACTACCAGTCCAGGGTGACCCAGTACTTC CASSKRDYQSRVTQYF
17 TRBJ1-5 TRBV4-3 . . TGCGCCAGCAGCCAAGAATTCTGGGCCGCGAGCAATCAGCCCCAGCATTTT CASSQEFWAASNQPQHF
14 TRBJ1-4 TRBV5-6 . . TGTGCCAGCAGCCTACAGGGTAATAATGAAAAACTGTTTTTT CASSLQGNNEKLFF
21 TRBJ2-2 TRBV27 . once TGTGCCAGCAGTTTATCCCCTGGTTACAAAGGGCCCTCCCTGGAGGGCGGGGAGCTGTTTTTT CASSLSPGYKGPSLEGGELFF
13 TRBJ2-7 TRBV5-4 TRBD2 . TGTGCCAGCAGCTTGGTCGCGGGAGGCGAGCAGTACTTC CASSLVAGGEQYF
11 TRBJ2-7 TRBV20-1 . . TGCAGTGCTAGACTAGCAAACGAGCAGTACTTC CSARLANEQYF
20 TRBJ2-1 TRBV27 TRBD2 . TGTGCCAGCAGTCGCGTGGGGACTAGCGGGAGGGCGGGGAGGGGGGATGAGCAGTTCTTC CASSRVGTSGRAGRGDEQFF
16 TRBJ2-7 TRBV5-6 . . TGTGCCAGCAGCTTCGCCCTAATGGGGGGGGCCGGAGAGCAGTACTTC CASSFALMGGAGEQYF
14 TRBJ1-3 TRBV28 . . TGTGCCAGCAGCGCGGGATCCTCTGGAAACACCATATATTTT CASSAGSSGNTIYF
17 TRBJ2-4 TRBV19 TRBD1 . TGTGCCAGTAGTAACGAACGGGACAGTATAGCCAAAAACATTCAGTACTTC CASSNERDSIAKNIQYF
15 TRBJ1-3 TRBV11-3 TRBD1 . TGTGCCAGCAGCTCAGGGACAGACTCTGGAAACACCATATATTTT CASSSGTDSGNTIYF
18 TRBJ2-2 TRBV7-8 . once TGTGCCAGCAGCCTGACCCCCGGGACACGGGTAGTCACCGGGGAGCTGTTTTTT CASSLTPGTRVVTGELFF
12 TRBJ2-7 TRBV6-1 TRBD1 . TGTGCCAGCAGCAGGGGGCTCTACGAGCAGTACTTC CASSRGLYEQYF
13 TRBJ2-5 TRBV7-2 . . TGTGCCAGCAGAAAAAGTGGAGTAGAGACCCAGTACTTC CASRKSGVETQYF
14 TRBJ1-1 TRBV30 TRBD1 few TGTGCCTGGAGTAGGACAGGGATTAAGGCTGAAGCTTTCTTT CAWSRTGIKAEAFF
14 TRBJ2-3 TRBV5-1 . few TGCGCCAGCAGCTTGGATTCGGGCACAGATACGCAGTATTTT CASSLDSGTDTQYF
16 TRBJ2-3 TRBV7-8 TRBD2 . TGTGCCAGCAGCCGCACTCGACTAGCGAGGACAGATACGCAGTATTTT CASSRTRLARTDTQYF
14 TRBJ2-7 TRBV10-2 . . TGCGCCAGCAGTGAAAACTACCGGCCCTACGAGCAGTACTTC CASSENYRPYEQYF
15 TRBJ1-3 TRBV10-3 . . TGTGCCATCAGCCGGGACTGGCCCTCTGGAAACACCATATATTTT CAISRDWPSGNTIYF
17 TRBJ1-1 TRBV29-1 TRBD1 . TGCAGCTCCTCAAATCTAGGGGGCGCGCGCCGGAACACTGAAGCTTTCTTT CSSSNLGGARRNTEAFF
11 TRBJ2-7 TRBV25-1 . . TGTGCCAGCAGTAAACTGTACGAGCAGTACTTC CASSKLYEQYF
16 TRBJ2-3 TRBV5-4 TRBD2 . TGTGCCAGCAGCTCCGGACTAGCGGGAAGGACAGATACGCAGTATTTT CASSSGLAGRTDTQYF
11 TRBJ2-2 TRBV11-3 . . TGTGCCAGCAGCCCCGGCGGGGAGCTGTTTTTT CASSPGGELFF
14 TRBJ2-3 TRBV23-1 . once TGCGCCGGATGGCCGGGCGGGGGCACAGATACGCAGTATTTT CAGWPGGGTDTQYF
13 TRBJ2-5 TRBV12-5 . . TGTGCTAGTGGGCCCCAGGGAAAAGAGACCCAGTACTTC CASGPQGKETQYF
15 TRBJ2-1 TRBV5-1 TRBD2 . TGCGCCAGCAGTCGGAGCGGGGGCGCCTACAATGAGCAGTTCTTC CASSRSGGAYNEQFF
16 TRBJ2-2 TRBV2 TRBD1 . TGTGCCAGCAGTGAACGCCGGGACAGGGGTACCGGGGAGCTGTTTTTT CASSERRDRGTGELFF
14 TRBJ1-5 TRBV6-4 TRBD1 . TGTGCCAGCAGTGACACGGACAGGGGTGGGCCCCAGCATTTT CASSDTDRGGPQHF
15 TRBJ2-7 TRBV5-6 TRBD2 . TGTGCCAGCAGCTTTCCCCTAGCGGGTTCCTACGAGCAGTACTTC CASSFPLAGSYEQYF
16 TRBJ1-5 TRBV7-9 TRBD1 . TGTGCCAGCAGCCCCCTGGGACAGCTGAGCAATCAGCCCCAGCATTTT CASSPLGQLSNQPQHF